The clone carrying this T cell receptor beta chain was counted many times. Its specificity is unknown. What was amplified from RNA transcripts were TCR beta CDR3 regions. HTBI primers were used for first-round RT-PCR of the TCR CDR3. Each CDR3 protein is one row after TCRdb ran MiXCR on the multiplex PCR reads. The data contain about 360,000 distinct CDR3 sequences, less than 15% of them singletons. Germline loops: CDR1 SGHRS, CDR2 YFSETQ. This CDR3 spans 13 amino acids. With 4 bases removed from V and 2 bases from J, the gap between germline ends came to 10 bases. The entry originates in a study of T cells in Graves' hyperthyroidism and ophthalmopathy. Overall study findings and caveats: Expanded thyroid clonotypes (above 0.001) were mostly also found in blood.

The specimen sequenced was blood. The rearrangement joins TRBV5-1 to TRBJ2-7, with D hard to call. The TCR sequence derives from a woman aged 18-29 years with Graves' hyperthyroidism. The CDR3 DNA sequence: TGCGCCAGCAGCCATAGGGATACCTACGAGCAGTACTTC. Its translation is CASSHRDTYEQYF.